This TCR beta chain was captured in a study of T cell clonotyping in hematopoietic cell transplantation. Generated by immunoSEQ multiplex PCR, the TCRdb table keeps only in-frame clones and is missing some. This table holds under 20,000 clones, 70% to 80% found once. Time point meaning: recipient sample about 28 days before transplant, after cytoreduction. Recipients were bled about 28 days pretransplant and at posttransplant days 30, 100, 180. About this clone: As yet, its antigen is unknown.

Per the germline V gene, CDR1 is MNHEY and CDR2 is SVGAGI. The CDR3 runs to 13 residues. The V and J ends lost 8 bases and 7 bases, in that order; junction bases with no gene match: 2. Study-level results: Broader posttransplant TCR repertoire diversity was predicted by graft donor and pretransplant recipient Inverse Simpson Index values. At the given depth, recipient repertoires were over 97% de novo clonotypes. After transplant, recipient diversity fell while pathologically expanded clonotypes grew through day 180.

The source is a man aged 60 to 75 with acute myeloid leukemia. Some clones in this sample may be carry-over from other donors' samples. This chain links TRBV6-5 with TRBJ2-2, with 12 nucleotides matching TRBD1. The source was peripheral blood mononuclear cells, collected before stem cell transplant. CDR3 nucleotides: TGTGCCAGCGGGGACAGGGGGCTCGGGGAGCTGTTTTTT. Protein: CASGDRGLGELFF.